Sequencing of this TCR beta chain was carried out in a study of radiotherapy plus CTLA-4 blockade in lung cancer. Study-wide results and caveats: Among reported predictors of response, early blood T cell clone dynamics with interferon-beta performed best. In blood, after radiotherapy plus ipilimumab, tumor-derived TCR clones expanded.

This clone was counted a few times. Its matching antigen is unknown. Its ends do not fully match the called genes, so a read error is possible. The CDR3 length is 13 residues. Germline V gene lookup returns CDR1 MNHEY and CDR2 SVGAGI. The protocol was immunoSEQ multiplex PCR, while the TCRdb copy is restricted to in-frame clones and leaves out a portion. The sample has some 110,000 clones, around 75% seen once; the top ten hold 4.5% to 6.5%. Ipilimumab-mediated CTLA-4 blockade plus focal radiation was given to patients having chemo-refractory metastatic non-small-cell lung cancer. Sequencing was performed on peripheral blood, taken from a patient treated with radiotherapy plus ipilimumab. The V and J genes are TRBV6-5 and TRBJ1-6; D unresolved. The sequence was obtained from a human donor with non-small cell lung cancer who had a partial response to radiotherapy plus ipilimumab. The CDR3 here is CASSYSNYSPLHF. CDR3 DNA: TGTGCCAGCAGCTACTCTAACTATTCACCCCTCCACTTT.